Presented here are 27 T cell receptor beta chains from one specimen sequenced in a study of cytomegalovirus exposure and HLA in healthy donors (TCRdb year 2017). The library was produced with the immunoSEQ multiplex PCR assay. For the multiplex PCR, a mixture combining 60 forward primers for TCR Vbeta segments and 13 reverse primers for TCR Jbeta segments was used. As stored in TCRdb, this immuneACCESS dataset retains in-frame rearrangements with V and J assigned. A fraction of the clones does not appear; measured against another copy, unresolved V genes explain less than half of the discrepancy, and the remainder lacks a known reason. Recorded for this sample are roughly 190,000 clones; roughly a tenth of them occurred a single time. The biggest ten clones account for 1% to 1.5% of the sample. The sample consisted of PBMCs. The receptors shown here come from a woman in her 30s in good health and CMV-seropositive.

The chain carries TRBV11-2 and TRBJ1-2; 7 bases agree with TRBD1. Germline V CDR1 and CDR2: SGHAT, FQNNGV. J was trimmed by 8 bases and V by 4 bases; bases with no gene match: 7. The CDR3 sequence is 13 residues long. The CDR3 reads CASSSTGALGYTF. The CDR3, as DNA: TGTGCCAGCAGCTCTACAGGGGCCCTAGGCTACACCTTC.

This clone was seen a few times. The chain employs TRBV5-6 and TRBJ2-3; 7 positions agree with TRBD2. The CDR3 length is 18 residues. After removal of 0 bases from V and 2 bases from J, the junction contained 12 bases not matched to a gene. Germline V CDR1 and CDR2: SGHDT, YYEEEE. The CDR3 loop is CASSLALAALSNTDTQYF. The CDR3 coding sequence is TGTGCCAGCAGCTTGGCGCTAGCGGCCCTTTCTAACACAGATACGCAGTATTTT.

The table lists this clone with a few counts. The chain combines TRBV5-4 with TRBJ2-7, with TRBD2 matching 7 bases. The CDR3 sequence is 13 residues long. CDR1 SGHNT and CDR2 YYREEE come from the germline V gene (reference sequence). V trimming: 1 base; J trimming: 2 bases; junction bases outside the gene matches: 0. CDR3 nucleotides: TGTGCCAGCAGCTTGCGGGGGGCCTACGAGCAGTACTTC. This codes for CASSLRGAYEQYF. The full variable domain, rest sourced from reference TRBV5-4 and TRBJ2-7, is ETGVTQSPTHLIKTRGQQVTLRCSSQSGHNTVSWYQQALGQGPQFIFQYYREEENGRGNFPPRFSGLQFPNYSSELNVNALELDDSALYLCASSLRGAYEQYFGPGTRLTVT.

This clone showed up just a few times. One junction end disagrees with the germline gene, perhaps due to a read error. The chain recombines TRBV5-1 with TRBJ1-5; 7 bases align to TRBD1. This CDR3 is built from 15 residues. Germline-derived CDR1 and CDR2 are SGHRS and YFSETQ. The CDR3 here is CASRLGGGEGQPQHF. As DNA, the CDR3 is TGCGCCAGCAGATTGGGAGGGGGCGAAGGTCAGCCCCAGCATTTT.

Only a few counts were recorded for this clone. This chain links TRBV4-1 with TRBJ1-5; 10 positions match TRBD1. Germline V CDR1 and CDR2: MGHRA, YSYEKL. The CDR3 is 18 residues long. Trimming cost V 5 bases and J 5 bases; bases outside gene matches: 15. CDR3 in amino acids: CASSNSRTGGIKDQPQHF. Here the CDR3 DNA reads TGCGCCAGCAGCAACTCCCGGACAGGGGGGATCAAGGATCAGCCCCAGCATTTT.

This clone was seen more than once but under ten times. The CDR3 DNA sequence: TGTGCCAGCAGCTTAGTGGGAGGGCGGAATGAAAAACTGTTTTTT. Translating gives CASSLVGGRNEKLFF. J is TRBJ1-4 and V is TRBV7-6, with D unclear. Germline-derived CDR1 and CDR2 are SGHVS and FNYEAQ. Trimming took 1 base from V and 5 from J, leaving 11 bases between them. The length of the CDR3 is 15 residues.

V gene TRBV7-3 combines with J gene TRBJ2-3; TRBD1 is a possible D gene (6 bases). The germline V gene has CDR1 SGHTA and CDR2 FQGTGA. The CDR3 contains 13 residues. Trimming stripped 3 bases from V and 4 bases from J, with 8 bases between. This CDR3 reads CASSFGGADTQYF. The CDR3 region has the DNA TGTGCCAGCAGCTTTGGGGGCGCAGATACGCAGTATTTT.

J is TRBJ1-1 and V is TRBV2; 11 bases line up with TRBD1. In germline, CDR1 is SNHLY, CDR2 FYNNEI. The V segment lost 9 bases and the J segment 2 bases; nucleotides outside the gene matches: 8. CDR3 length: 15 residues. This chain's CDR3 is CARAGDRGLNTEAFF. In DNA, the CDR3 is TGTGCCAGGGCTGGGGACAGGGGGTTAAACACTGAAGCTTTCTTT.

The chain combines TRBV15 with TRBJ1-1, with D uncertain. CDR3 length: 11 residues. V dropped 8 bases and J dropped 4 bases, with 8 bases sitting between them. Germline CDR1 and CDR2: LNHNV and YYDKDF (reference sequence). The CDR3 reads CATRGITEAFF. The DNA for the CDR3 is TGTGCCACCCGGGGAATCACTGAAGCTTTCTTT.

This chain uses TRBV14 with TRBJ2-5; 10 positions match TRBD2. Germline CDR1 reads SGHDN; CDR2 reads FVKESK. The length of the CDR3 is 16 residues. The V segment lost 4 bases and the J segment 5 bases; nucleotides outside the gene matches: 10. CDR3 nucleotide sequence: TGTGCCAGCAGCCCCCCCCCACTAGCGGGATGGGAGACCCAGTACTTC. It translates to CASSPPPLAGWETQYF. The complete variable domain, with remaining parts taken from reference TRBV14 and TRBJ2-5, reads EAGVTQFPSHSVIEKGQTVTLRCDPISGHDNLYWYRRVMGKEIKFLLHFVKESKQDESGMPNNRFLAERTGGTYSTLKVQPAELEDSGVYFCASSPPPLAGWETQYFGPGTRLLVL.

The chain combines TRBV30 with TRBJ2-4; 8 bases map to TRBD1. J was trimmed by 4 bases and V by 7 bases; bases with no gene match: 6. The CDR3 has 13 residues. From germline, CDR1 is GTSNPN and CDR2 SVGIG (reference sequence). The CDR3: CASLDRGKNIQYF. CDR3 coding DNA: TGTGCCTCCTTAGACAGGGGAAAAAACATTCAGTACTTC.

The chain employs TRBV10-3 and TRBJ2-7; 8 bases map to TRBD2. Germline CDR1 reads ENHRY; CDR2 reads SYGVKD. V shed 3 bases, J shed 2 bases, and the junction held 9 bases outside the gene matches. CDR3 length equals 16 residues. The CDR3 DNA is TGTGCCATCAGTGACCCCTTAGCGGGACAAGCCTACGAGCAGTACTTC. Translation: CAISDPLAGQAYEQYF.

This clone was observed a few times. This sequence joins TRBV7-3 and TRBJ1-1; no reliable D call. The germline gives CDR1 SGHTA, CDR2 FQGTGA. Trimming pared 5 bases from V and 1 base from J, leaving 14 bases between. The CDR3 sequence is 15 residues long. This CDR3 is CASSPTAGWNTEAFF. The CDR3 nucleotides read TGTGCCAGCAGCCCCACTGCAGGCTGGAACACTGAAGCTTTCTTT.

The chain employs TRBV2 and TRBJ2-5; no firm D call. The V gene's germline CDR1 is SNHLY and CDR2 FYNNEI. Trimming stripped 8 bases from V and 1 base from J, with 5 bases between. The CDR3 consists of 11 residues. CDR3 residues: CASRGQETQYF. The CDR3 region has the DNA TGTGCCAGCCGCGGCCAAGAGACCCAGTACTTC. Full variable domain (missing parts from reference TRBV2 and TRBJ2-5): EPEVTQTPSHQVTQMGQEVILRCVPISNHLYFYWYRQILGQKVEFLVSFYNNEISEKSEIFDDQFSVERPDGSNFTLKIRSTKLEDSAMYFCASRGQETQYFGPGTRLLVL.

The chain's CDR3 is CASSPRDRKNTEAFF. The CDR3 DNA follows: TGTGCCAGCAGTCCCCGGGACAGGAAGAACACTGAAGCTTTCTTT. J is TRBJ1-1 and V is TRBV6-5; 8 bases agree with TRBD1. Losses at the gene ends were 5 bases for V and 1 base for J; bases not matched to a gene: 6. Germline V gene data show CDR1 as MNHEY and CDR2 as SVGAGI. This CDR3 is built from 15 residues.

This clone was seen only a few times. V is TRBV11-2 and J is TRBJ2-7, with 11 bases that match TRBD2. The CDR3 runs to 15 residues. V dropped 1 base and J dropped 6; count of bases not matched to a gene: 5. CDR1 and CDR2 (germline): SGHAT, FQNNGV. For the CDR3, the DNA is TGTGCCAGCAGCTTAGGGGGTAGCGGGAGGGGCGAGCAGTACTTC. Amino acid sequence: CASSLGGSGRGEQYF.

This clone came up a few times. V gene TRBV6-1 combines with J gene TRBJ2-7, with D possibly TRBD1 on 6 matching bases. CDR1 and CDR2 from the germline V gene are MNHNS and SASEGT. Deletions cut 1 base from V and 4 bases from J, with 14 bases between. The CDR3 has 15 amino acids. The CDR3 spells CASSEVQGPKYEQYF. The CDR3 coding sequence is TGTGCCAGCAGTGAAGTTCAGGGGCCAAAGTACGAGCAGTACTTC.

This clone was counted only a few times. The chain uses TRBV7-7 and TRBJ2-1; 7 bases map to TRBD2. Germline loops: CDR1 SSHAT, CDR2 FNYEAQ (reference sequence). This CDR3 is built from 15 residues. V dropped 4 bases and J dropped 13; count of bases not matched to a gene: 16. CDR3 nucleotide sequence: TGTGCCAGCAGCTCCACAAGCGGGAAGGGTATAGCCCAGTTCTTC. It encodes CASSSTSGKGIAQFF.

The V call is TRBV18, the J call TRBJ1-1, with 11 nucleotides matching TRBD1. In germline, CDR1 is KGHSH, CDR2 LQKENI. The CDR3 contains 16 residues. With V trimmed by 3 bases and J by 9 bases, 12 bases remained unmatched. The CDR3 coding sequence is TGTGCCAGCTCACCGATGATTGGACAGGGGGCACGTAAAGCTTTCTTT. Its protein product is CASSPMIGQGARKAFF.

Comments on this clone: No conserved phenylalanine or tryptophan ends this CDR3, so it is likely a read error. The DNA is left out, because the CDR3 cannot be placed on it with certainty; the CDR3 is given as TCRdb lists it. The chain is built from TRBV5-4 and TRBJ1-2; the listed D gene, TRBD1, was not tested against the DNA. Germline V CDR1 and CDR2: SGHNT, YYREEE (reference sequence). 15 amino acids form the CDR3, both terminal residues included. The CDR3 here is CASSSQDRGGYGYNL.

The V call is TRBV7-8, the J call TRBJ1-1; a possible D gene is TRBD1 (5 bases). The CDR3 extends over 15 amino acids. Trimming removed 1 base from V and 5 bases from J, with 14 bases in between. Germline V gives CDR1 SGHVS, CDR2 FQNEAQ. In DNA form, the CDR3 reads TGTGCCAGCAGCTTAGACGGACACGGGGGGACTGAAGCTTTCTTT. Protein sequence: CASSLDGHGGTEAFF.

This clone turned up a few times. The chain has TRBV2 and TRBJ2-7; the D gene is possibly TRBD1 (6 bases). Germline V lookup: CDR1 SNHLY, CDR2 FYNNEI. This CDR3 region has 15 residues. V shed 2 bases and J shed 5 bases, with 16 bases lying between them. CDR3 in DNA: TGTGCCAGCAGTGAAATTGGGGGCGCTTCCCACGAGCAGTACTTC. This encodes CASSEIGGASHEQYF.

V gene TRBV27 combines with J gene TRBJ1-2, with 8 bases that match TRBD1. Germline V gene sequence: CDR1 MNHEY, CDR2 SMNVEV (reference sequence). This CDR3 has 14 residues. Losses at the gene ends were 8 bases for V and 7 bases for J; bases not matched to a gene: 12. The CDR3 region is CASSPGQVPGGYTF. CDR3 coding DNA: TGTGCCAGCTCGCCGGGACAGGTACCCGGTGGCTACACCTTC.

The chain uses TRBV7-2 and TRBJ2-7; the match to TRBD2 covers 8 bases. The CDR3 contains 16 residues. V lost 5 bases and J lost 3; bases outside the gene matches: 12. Germline CDR1 and CDR2: SGHTA and FQGNSA. The CDR3 sequence is CASSNLKRLAFYEQYF. The CDR3 region has the DNA TGTGCCAGCAGCAACCTTAAGCGACTAGCGTTCTACGAGCAGTACTTC.

This clone was counted a few times. The V gene is TRBV5-1, the J gene TRBJ2-1, with TRBD2 matching 10 bases. This CDR3 is built from 15 residues. CDR1 and CDR2 from the germline V gene are SGHRS and YFSETQ. J gave up 6 bases and V 0 bases, and 3 bases lay outside the gene matches. The CDR3 loop is CASSLEASGSNEQFF. For the CDR3, the DNA is TGCGCCAGCAGCTTGGAGGCTAGCGGGAGCAATGAGCAGTTCTTC. Full variable domain (outside the CDR3, taken from reference TRBV5-1 and TRBJ2-1): KAGVTQTPRYLIKTRGQQVTLSCSPISGHRSVSWYQQTPGQGLQFLFEYFSETQRNKGNFPGRFSGRQFSNSRSEMNVSTLELGDSALYLCASSLEASGSNEQFFGPGTRLTVL.

The chain joins TRBV19 to TRBJ2-7, with TRBD1 identical over 8 bases. Germline loops: CDR1 LNHDA, CDR2 SQIVND (reference sequence). The CDR3 covers 15 residues. The V segment lost 7 bases and the J segment 3 bases; nucleotides outside the gene matches: 11. The CDR3 protein is CASTQTGQGSYEQYF. CDR3 nucleotide sequence: TGTGCCAGTACCCAAACCGGACAGGGCAGCTACGAGCAGTACTTC.

The V gene is TRBV7-6, the J gene TRBJ2-1, with 11 positions matching TRBD2. Germline assignment: CDR1 SGHVS and CDR2 FNYEAQ. The V segment lost 2 bases and the J segment 10 bases; nucleotides outside the gene matches: 4. The CDR3 is made up of 14 amino acids. CDR3 region: CASSLTSGSSEQFF. The CDR3 region has the DNA TGTGCCAGCAGCTTAACTAGCGGGAGCTCGGAGCAGTTCTTC.